This T cell receptor beta chain was observed in a study of OX40 agonist ivuxolimab in advanced cancers. Study in general: Enrolled patients in dose escalation had cancers that were hepatocellular carcinoma, melanoma, renal cell or head and neck cancer.

Findings and limits, study-wide: Relative to CD4+ cells, CD8+ T cells on average had more expanded clones.

Patients with autoimmune history or systemic immunosuppression were excluded. Clones were sequenced by immunoSEQ multiplex PCR, and TCRdb holds only the in-frame ones, with some missing. Of tens of thousands of clones in the sample, approximately 87% were seen once. Looked up from germline, CDR1 is SGHRS and CDR2 is YFSETQ. V lost 4 bases to trimming and J lost 6 bases; unmatched junction nucleotides: 8. The CDR3 totals 14 residues. This clone was counted a single time. The antigen remains unidentified. This clonotype originated in an adult with an advanced solid tumor such as melanoma, head and neck, liver or kidney cancer. Specimen: CD4+ or CD8+ T cells sorted from blood, collected in a trial of the OX40 agonist ivuxolimab. This chain uses TRBV5-1 with TRBJ2-3; 7 bases match TRBD2. CDR3 in amino acids: CASSPGGAGDTQYF. The CDR3 DNA follows: TGCGCCAGCAGCCCGGGGGGAGCGGGGGATACGCAGTATTTT.